This section outlines one T cell receptor beta chain sequence together with its context. The sample is drawn from a study of blood T cell repertoires in COVID-19. V was trimmed by 4 bases and J by 4 bases, leaving 9 bases between them. There are 12 residues in the CDR3. Per the germline V gene, CDR1 is SGHTS and CDR2 is YDEGEE. TCRdb's table, derived via immunoSEQ multiplex PCR, lists solely in-frame clones and lacks some. The data hold more than 40,000 clones, with 70% to 90% observed a single time. The specimen sequenced was peripheral blood. The TCR comes from an elderly man with acute or convalescent COVID-19. The V and J genes are TRBV5-8 and TRBJ2-7; possible D gene TRBD1, 5 bases. The DNA of the CDR3 is TGTGCCAGCAGCCGACAGTTTTACGAGCAGTACTTC. Residues: CASSRQFYEQYF.